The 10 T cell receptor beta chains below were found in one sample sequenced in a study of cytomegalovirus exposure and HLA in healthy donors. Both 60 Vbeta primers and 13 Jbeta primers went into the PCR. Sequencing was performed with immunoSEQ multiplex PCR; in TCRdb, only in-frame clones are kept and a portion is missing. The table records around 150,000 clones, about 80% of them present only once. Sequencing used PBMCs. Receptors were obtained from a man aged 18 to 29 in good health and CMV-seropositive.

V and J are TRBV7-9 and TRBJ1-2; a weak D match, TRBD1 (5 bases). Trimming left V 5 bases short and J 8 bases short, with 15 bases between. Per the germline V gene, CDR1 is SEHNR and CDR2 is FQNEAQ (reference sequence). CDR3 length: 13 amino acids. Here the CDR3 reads CASSQAGQSGYTF. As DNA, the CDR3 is TGTGCCAGCAGCCAGGCCGGACAAAGCGGCTACACCTTC. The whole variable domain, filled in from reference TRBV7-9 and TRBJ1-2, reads DTGVSQNPRHKITKRGQNVTFRCDPISEHNRLYWYRQTLGQGPEFLTYFQNEAQLEKSRLLSDRFSAERPKGSFSTLEIQRTEQGDSAMYLCASSQAGQSGYTFGSGTRLTVV.

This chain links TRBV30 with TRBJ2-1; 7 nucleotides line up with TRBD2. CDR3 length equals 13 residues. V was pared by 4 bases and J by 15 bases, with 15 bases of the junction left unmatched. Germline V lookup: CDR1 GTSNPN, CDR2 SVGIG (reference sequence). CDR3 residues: CAWTTAGEWEGFF. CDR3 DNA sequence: TGTGCCTGGACAACGGCCGGTGAATGGGAGGGGTTCTTC. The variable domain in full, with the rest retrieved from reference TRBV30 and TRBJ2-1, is SQTIHQWPATLVQPVGSPLSLECTVEGTSNPNLYWYRQAAGRGLQLLFYSVGIGQISSEVPQNLSASRPQDRQFILSSKKLLLSDSGFYLCAWTTAGEWEGFFGPGTRLTVL.

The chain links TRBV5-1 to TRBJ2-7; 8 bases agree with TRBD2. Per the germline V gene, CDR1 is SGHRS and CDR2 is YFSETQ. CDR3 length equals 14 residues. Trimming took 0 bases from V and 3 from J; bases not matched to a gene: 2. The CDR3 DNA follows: TGCGCCAGCAGCTTGGGGCGGGGGGACTACGAGCAGTACTTC. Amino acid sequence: CASSLGRGDYEQYF.

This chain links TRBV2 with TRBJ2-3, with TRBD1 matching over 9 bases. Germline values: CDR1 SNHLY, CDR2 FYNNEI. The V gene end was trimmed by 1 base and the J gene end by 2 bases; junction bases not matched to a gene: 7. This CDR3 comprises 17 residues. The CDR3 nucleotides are TGTGCCAGCAGTGAAGAACAGGGGGCGCGGGTCACAGATACGCAGTATTTT. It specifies CASSEEQGARVTDTQYF.

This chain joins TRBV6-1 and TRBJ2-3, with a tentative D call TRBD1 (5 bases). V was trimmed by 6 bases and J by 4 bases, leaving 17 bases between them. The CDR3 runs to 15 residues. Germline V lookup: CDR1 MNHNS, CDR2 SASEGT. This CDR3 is CASSYRGQEADTQYF. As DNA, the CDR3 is TGTGCCAGCAGCTACCGAGGACAAGAAGCAGATACGCAGTATTTT.

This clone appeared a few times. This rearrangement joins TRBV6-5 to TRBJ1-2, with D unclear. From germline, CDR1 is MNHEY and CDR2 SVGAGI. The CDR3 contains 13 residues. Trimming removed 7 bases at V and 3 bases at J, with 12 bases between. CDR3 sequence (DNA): TGTGCCAGCACCACGGGTTTCGACTATGGCTACACCTTC. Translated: CASTTGFDYGYTF.

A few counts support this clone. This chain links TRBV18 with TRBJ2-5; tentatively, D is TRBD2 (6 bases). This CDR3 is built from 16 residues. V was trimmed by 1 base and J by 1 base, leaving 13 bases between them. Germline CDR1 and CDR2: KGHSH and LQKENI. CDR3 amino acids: CASSPLAGTPQETQYF. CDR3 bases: TGTGCCAGCTCACCACTGGCAGGGACTCCCCAAGAGACCCAGTACTTC.

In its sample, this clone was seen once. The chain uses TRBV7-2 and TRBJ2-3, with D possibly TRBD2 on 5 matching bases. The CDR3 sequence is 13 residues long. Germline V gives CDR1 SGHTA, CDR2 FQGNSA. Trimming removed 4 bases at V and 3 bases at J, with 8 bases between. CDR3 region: CASSSTITDTQYF. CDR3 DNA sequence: TGTGCCAGCAGCTCGACTATAACAGATACGCAGTATTTT. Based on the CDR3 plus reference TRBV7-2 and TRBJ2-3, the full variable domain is GAGVSQSPSNKVTEKGKDVELRCDPISGHTALYWYRQSLGQGLEFLIYFQGNSAPDKSGLPSDRFSAERTGGSVSTLTIQRTQQEDSAVYLCASSSTITDTQYFGPGTRLTVL.

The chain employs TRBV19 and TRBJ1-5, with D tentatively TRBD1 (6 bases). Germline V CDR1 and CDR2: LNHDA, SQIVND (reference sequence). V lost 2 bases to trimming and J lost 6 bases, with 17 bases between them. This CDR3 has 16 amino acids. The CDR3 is CASSIFEDRIGQPQHF. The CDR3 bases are TGTGCCAGTAGTATATTCGAGGACAGAATTGGTCAGCCCCAGCATTTT.

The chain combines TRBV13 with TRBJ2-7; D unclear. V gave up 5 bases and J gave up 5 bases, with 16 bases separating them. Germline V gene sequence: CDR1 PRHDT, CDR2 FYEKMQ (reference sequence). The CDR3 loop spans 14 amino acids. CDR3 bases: TGTGCCAGCAGCGCCTTTAGTATAGTTGACGAGCAGTACTTC. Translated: CASSAFSIVDEQYF.